The TCR beta chain under discussion was sequenced for a study of siplizumab effects on memory and regulatory T cells. Sequencing used immunoSEQ multiplex PCR; TCRdb keeps in-frame clones, though not all of them. The sample has about 100,000 clones, more than 85% seen once. The CDR3 has 14 residues. Germline V gene sequence: CDR1 SNHLY, CDR2 FYNNEI. The V gene lost 11 bases and the J gene lost 3 bases, with 18 bases spanning the gap. The genes are TRBV2 and TRBJ2-3, with a weak D call TRBD2 (6 bases). This receptor was taken from a human donor in good health. Sequencing was performed on CD4+ T cells sorted from blood. DNA for the CDR3: TGTGCCGGGGCCGGGACTTCGACGACAGATACGCAGTATTTT. This encodes CAGAGTSTTDTQYF.